This passage covers 14 T cell receptor beta chains from one sample sequenced in a study of blood T cell repertoires in COVID-19. TCRdb's table, derived via immunoSEQ multiplex PCR, lists solely in-frame clones and lacks some. The table lists about 140,000 clones, 80% to 85% of them singletons. The sequenced material came from peripheral blood. All receptors come from a human donor in a cohort sampled during active COVID-19.

CDR3 sequence: CASSLWDKNYGYTF. The DNA of the CDR3 is TGTGCCAGCAGTTTGTGGGACAAGAACTATGGCTACACCTTC. The chain employs TRBV28 and TRBJ1-2, with D perhaps TRBD1 (6 bases). Germline values: CDR1 MDHEN, CDR2 SYDVKM. This CDR3 spans 14 amino acids. The ends were cut back, 3 bases at V and 2 bases at J, with 10 bases in the middle.

The chain combines TRBV18 with TRBJ1-2; TRBD1 matches 7 bases. Trimming at V came to 0 bases and at J to 6 bases, leaving 10 bases not matched to a gene. Germline CDR1 KGHSH, CDR2 LQKENI. CDR3 length: 16 residues. The CDR3 nucleotides read TGTGCCAGCTCACCACCGGGGACAGTACTCCTTGATGGCTACACCTTC. Translated: CASSPPGTVLLDGYTF.

The chain joins TRBV7-7 to TRBJ2-3, with 8 bases that match TRBD2. J was trimmed by 2 bases and V by 3 bases; bases with no gene match: 4. The germline V gene has CDR1 SSHAT and CDR2 FNYEAQ (reference sequence). This CDR3 has 15 amino acids. The CDR3: CASSLVAGSTDTQYF. The DNA for the CDR3 is TGTGCCAGCAGCTTGGTAGCGGGATCCACAGATACGCAGTATTTT.

This chain uses TRBV4-1 with TRBJ2-7, with 9 bases fitting TRBD1. The junction had 16 bases not matched to a gene; V was cut back by 1 base and J by 3 bases. The CDR3 covers 19 residues. Per germline, CDR1 MGHRA and CDR2 YSYEKL. CDR3 amino acids: CASSQVLSRGQGMVYEQYF. Here the CDR3 DNA reads TGCGCCAGCAGCCAAGTACTAAGTCGGGGACAGGGCATGGTCTACGAGCAGTACTTC.

The chain combines TRBV19 with TRBJ2-7, with TRBD2 identical over 12 bases. V gave up 4 bases and J gave up 2 bases; unmatched junction bases: 6. Germline V CDR1 and CDR2: LNHDA, SQIVND (reference sequence). The CDR3 length is 16 residues. CDR3 nucleotide sequence: TGTGCCAGTAGTAACCTACTAGCGGGGGGCACCTACGAGCAGTACTTC. This encodes CASSNLLAGGTYEQYF.

This rearrangement joins TRBV21-1 to TRBJ2-7; the table's D call, TRBD2, was not checked against the DNA. TRBV21-1 is an annotated pseudogene. CDR3 length equals 15 residues. CDR3 bases: TGTGCCAGCAGCTCATCGGGGCTAGCGTGCTACGAGCAGTACTTC. This sequence encodes CASSSSGLACYEQYF.

CDR3 sequence reads: CASTVDRAQNSPLHF. The CDR3 DNA sequence: TGTGCCAGCACCGTCGACAGGGCACAAAATTCACCCCTCCACTTT. The chain recombines TRBV7-2 with TRBJ1-6; 7 positions match TRBD1. J lost 7 bases, V lost 7 bases, and 10 bases had no gene match. Germline CDR1 and CDR2: SGHTA and FQGNSA. This CDR3 has 15 residues.

The chain employs TRBV11-1 and TRBJ2-5; D perhaps matches TRBD1 (6 bases). The CDR3 has 13 residues. Germline CDR1 reads SGHAT; CDR2 reads FQDESV (reference sequence). Trimming shortened V by 5 bases and J by 4 bases, and 11 bases separated the two germline ends. CDR3 bases: TGTGCCAGCAGCCAGGGGTGGGGAGAGACCCAGTACTTC. This gives the protein CASSQGWGETQYF.

The chain employs TRBV7-2 and TRBJ2-1; D unclear. V was shortened by 5 bases and J by 8 bases, with 19 bases between the two germline ends. The CDR3 length is 15 residues. Looked up from germline, CDR1 is SGHTA and CDR2 is FQGNSA. CDR3 loop: CASSPPTGVGYEQFF. As DNA, the CDR3 is TGTGCCAGCAGCCCCCCGACGGGTGTTGGCTATGAGCAGTTCTTC. The complete variable domain, with remaining parts taken from reference TRBV7-2 and TRBJ2-1, reads GAGVSQSPSNKVTEKGKDVELRCDPISGHTALYWYRQSLGQGLEFLIYFQGNSAPDKSGLPSDRFSAERTGGSVSTLTIQRTQQEDSAVYLCASSPPTGVGYEQFFGPGTRLTVL.

This clone was counted once. The rearrangement joins TRBV19 to TRBJ1-2; TRBD1 is a possible D gene (5 bases). CDR1 and CDR2 (germline): LNHDA, SQIVND (reference sequence). Trimming removed 6 bases from V and 0 bases from J, with 20 bases in between. The CDR3 is 17 amino acids. CDR3 in amino acids: CASRRRGELGSNYGYTF. The CDR3 DNA follows: TGTGCCAGTAGGAGACGGGGGGAGTTGGGCTCTAACTATGGCTACACCTTC.

The chain has TRBV7-6 and TRBJ2-7, with D possibly being TRBD1 (5 bases). CDR3 length: 15 residues. From germline, CDR1 is SGHVS and CDR2 FNYEAQ. Trimming pared 5 bases from V and 0 bases from J, leaving 14 bases between. Here the CDR3 DNA reads TGTGCCAGCAGCAGTGGGGCAGGTTTCTCCTACGAGCAGTACTTC. This encodes CASSSGAGFSYEQYF.

The chain recombines TRBV3-1 (or the pseudogene TRBV3-2) with TRBJ2-5; D gene unclear. This CDR3 spans 14 amino acids. The germline V gene has CDR1 LGHDT and CDR2 YNNKEL (reference sequence). With 1 base removed from V and 4 bases from J, the gap between germline ends came to 10 bases. The CDR3 here is CASSQVELRETQYF. CDR3 nucleotides: TGTGCCAGCAGCCAAGTTGAGCTGCGAGAGACCCAGTACTTC.

V usage is TRBV27 and J usage is TRBJ2-5; 8 bases agree with TRBD2. V lost 4 bases, J lost 5 bases, and 18 bases stayed unmatched. This CDR3 has 18 residues. The V gene's germline CDR1 is MNHEY and CDR2 SMNVEV (reference sequence). DNA of the CDR3: TGTGCCAGCAGTTCTACCCGCTTCGCCGGGACTAGTTTTGAGACCCAGTACTTC. Amino acids: CASSSTRFAGTSFETQYF.

V gene TRBV4-1 combines with J gene TRBJ1-1, with D maybe TRBD1 (6 bases). This CDR3 has 17 residues. V was trimmed by 5 bases and J by 5 bases, leaving 24 bases between them. Germline V CDR1 and CDR2: MGHRA, YSYEKL. This chain's CDR3 is CASSGNGGLVIGTEAFF. The CDR3 nucleotides are TGCGCCAGCAGCGGAAACGGGGGGCTGGTGATAGGGACTGAAGCTTTCTTT.